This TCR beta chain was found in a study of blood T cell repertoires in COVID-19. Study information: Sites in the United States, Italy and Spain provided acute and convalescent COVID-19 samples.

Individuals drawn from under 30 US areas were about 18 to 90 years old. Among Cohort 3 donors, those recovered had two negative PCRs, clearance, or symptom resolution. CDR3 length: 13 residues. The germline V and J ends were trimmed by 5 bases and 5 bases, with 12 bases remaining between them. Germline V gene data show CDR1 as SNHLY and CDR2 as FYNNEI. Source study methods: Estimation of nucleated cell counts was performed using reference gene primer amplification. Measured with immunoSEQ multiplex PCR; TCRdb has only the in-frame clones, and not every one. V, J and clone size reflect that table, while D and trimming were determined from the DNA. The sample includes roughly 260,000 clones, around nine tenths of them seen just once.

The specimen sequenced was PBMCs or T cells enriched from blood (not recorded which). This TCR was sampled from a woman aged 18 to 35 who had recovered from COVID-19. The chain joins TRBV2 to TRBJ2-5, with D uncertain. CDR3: CASSLDPGETQYF. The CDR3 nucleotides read TGTGCCAGCAGTCTAGATCCCGGGGAGACCCAGTACTTC.